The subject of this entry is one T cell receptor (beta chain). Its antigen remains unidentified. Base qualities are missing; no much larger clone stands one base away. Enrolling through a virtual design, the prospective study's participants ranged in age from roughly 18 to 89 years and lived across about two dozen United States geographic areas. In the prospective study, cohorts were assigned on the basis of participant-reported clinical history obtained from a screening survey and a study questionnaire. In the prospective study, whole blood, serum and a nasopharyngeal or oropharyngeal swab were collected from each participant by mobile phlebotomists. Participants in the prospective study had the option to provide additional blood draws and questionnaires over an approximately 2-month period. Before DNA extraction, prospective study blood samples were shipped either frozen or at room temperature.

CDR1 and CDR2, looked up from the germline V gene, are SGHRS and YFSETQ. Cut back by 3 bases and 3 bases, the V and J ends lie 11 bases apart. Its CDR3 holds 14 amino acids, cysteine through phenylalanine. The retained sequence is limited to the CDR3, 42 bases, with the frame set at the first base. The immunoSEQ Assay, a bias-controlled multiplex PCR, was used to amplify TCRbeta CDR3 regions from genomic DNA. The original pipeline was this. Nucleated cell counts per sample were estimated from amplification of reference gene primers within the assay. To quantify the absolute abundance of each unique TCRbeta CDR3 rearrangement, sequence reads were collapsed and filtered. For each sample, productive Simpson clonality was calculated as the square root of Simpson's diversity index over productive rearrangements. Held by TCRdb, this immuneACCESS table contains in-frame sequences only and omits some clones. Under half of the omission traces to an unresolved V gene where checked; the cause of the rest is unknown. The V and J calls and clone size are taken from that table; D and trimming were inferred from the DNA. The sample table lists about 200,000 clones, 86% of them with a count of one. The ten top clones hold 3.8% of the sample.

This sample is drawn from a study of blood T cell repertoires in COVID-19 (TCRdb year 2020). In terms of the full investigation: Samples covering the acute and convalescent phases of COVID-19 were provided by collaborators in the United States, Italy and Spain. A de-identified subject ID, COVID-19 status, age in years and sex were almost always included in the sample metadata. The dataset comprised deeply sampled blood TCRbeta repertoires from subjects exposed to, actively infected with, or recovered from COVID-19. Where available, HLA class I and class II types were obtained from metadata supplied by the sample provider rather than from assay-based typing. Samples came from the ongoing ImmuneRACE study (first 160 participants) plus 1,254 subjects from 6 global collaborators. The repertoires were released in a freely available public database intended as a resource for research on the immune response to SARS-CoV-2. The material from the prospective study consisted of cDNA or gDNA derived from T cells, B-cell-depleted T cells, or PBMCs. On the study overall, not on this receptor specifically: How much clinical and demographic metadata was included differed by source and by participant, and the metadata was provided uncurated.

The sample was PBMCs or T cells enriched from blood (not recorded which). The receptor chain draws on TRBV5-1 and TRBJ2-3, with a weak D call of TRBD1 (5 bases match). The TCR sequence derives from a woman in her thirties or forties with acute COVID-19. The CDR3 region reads CASSSTARTDTQYF. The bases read TGCGCCAGCAGCTCGACAGCCAGGACAGATACGCAGTATTTT.